The clone carrying this T cell receptor beta chain is a singleton in its sample. This sample was included in a study of long-term antiretroviral therapy in people with HIV. Running of the v3.0 immunoSEQ assay took place at survey level. Libraries were prepared by immunoSEQ multiplex PCR; TCRdb keeps only in-frame clonotypes and omits some of them. The sample has 23,000 or so clones, about 80% seen once; the top ten hold 5%. The CDR3 consists of 14 residues. Trimming at V came to 7 bases and at J to 2 bases, leaving 8 bases not matched to a gene. CDR1 and CDR2 (germline): MDHEN, SYDVKM. The TCR comes from a man aged 50 to 60 with HIV. This material consisted of unsorted PBMCs, taken 0.3 years after starting antiretroviral therapy. The chain recombines TRBV28 with TRBJ2-7, with 7 bases that match TRBD2. The CDR3 DNA sequence: TGTGCCAGCACCCCGGGGGGAATCCCCTACGAGCAGTACTTC. It yields the protein CASTPGGIPYEQYF. Filled out from reference TRBV28 and TRBJ2-7, the complete variable domain reads DVKVTQSSRYLVKRTGEKVFLECVQDMDHENMFWYRQDPGLGLRLIYFSYDVKMKEKGDIPEGYSVSREKKERFSLILESASTNQTSMYLCASTPGGIPYEQYFGPGTRLTVT.